The 5 T cell receptor beta chains in this list originate from one sample, sequenced in a study of cytomegalovirus exposure and HLA in healthy donors. Method: immunoSEQ multiplex PCR; TCRdb's copy keeps in-frame clones and lacks some. The sample consists of 130,000 to 150,000 clones, 80% to 90% of them appearing once. Input material: PBMCs. The receptors shown here come from a young man in good health and CMV-seronegative.

CDR3 nucleotide sequence: TGTGCCAGCGGCGGCGGTCCGCTCGGGGGGGAGCAGTACTTC. Translated: CASGGGPLGGEQYF. The chain combines TRBV5-6 with TRBJ2-7, with 7 bases identical to TRBD2. Germline V gene data show CDR1 as SGHDT and CDR2 as YYEEEE. The CDR3 length is 14 residues. Trimming took 7 bases from V and 7 from J; bases not matched to a gene: 14.

This clone was found once. The chain's CDR3 is CASSEQGTENTEAFF. The CDR3 nucleotides read TGTGCCAGCAGTGAACAGGGGACAGAGAACACTGAAGCTTTCTTT. V is TRBV2 and J is TRBJ1-1; 7 nucleotides line up with TRBD1. This CDR3 is 15 amino acids long. Trimming took 2 bases from V and 1 from J; bases not matched to a gene: 4. Germline CDR1 and CDR2: SNHLY and FYNNEI.

The CDR3 region is CASSSSEWLAKNIQYF. In DNA, the CDR3 is TGTGCCAGCAGCTCCTCGGAGTGGCTAGCCAAAAACATTCAGTACTTC. This sequence joins TRBV7-8 and TRBJ2-4; no reliable D call. The CDR3 runs to 16 residues. The V end lost 4 bases, the J end lost 0 bases, and 13 bases lay between the germline ends. Germline CDR1 reads SGHVS; CDR2 reads FQNEAQ.

J is TRBJ2-7 and V is TRBV7-2; TRBD2 might be the D (5 bases). Trimming removed 5 bases from V and 1 base from J, with 15 bases in between. The V gene's germline CDR1 is SGHTA and CDR2 FQGNSA. The CDR3 runs to 15 residues. The CDR3 sequence: CASSPSAEESYEQYF. The CDR3 nucleotides read TGTGCCAGCAGCCCCTCTGCGGAGGAATCCTACGAGCAGTACTTC.

This chain uses TRBV9 with TRBJ1-3; D possibly corresponds to TRBD1 (6 bases). The CDR3 runs 17 residues. V lost 3 bases, J lost 0 bases, and 16 bases lay in between. The germline gives CDR1 SGDLS, CDR2 YYNGEE. The CDR3 here is CASSAGQLGDSGNTIYF. In DNA form, the CDR3 reads TGTGCCAGCAGCGCTGGACAGTTAGGGGACTCTGGAAACACCATATATTTT.